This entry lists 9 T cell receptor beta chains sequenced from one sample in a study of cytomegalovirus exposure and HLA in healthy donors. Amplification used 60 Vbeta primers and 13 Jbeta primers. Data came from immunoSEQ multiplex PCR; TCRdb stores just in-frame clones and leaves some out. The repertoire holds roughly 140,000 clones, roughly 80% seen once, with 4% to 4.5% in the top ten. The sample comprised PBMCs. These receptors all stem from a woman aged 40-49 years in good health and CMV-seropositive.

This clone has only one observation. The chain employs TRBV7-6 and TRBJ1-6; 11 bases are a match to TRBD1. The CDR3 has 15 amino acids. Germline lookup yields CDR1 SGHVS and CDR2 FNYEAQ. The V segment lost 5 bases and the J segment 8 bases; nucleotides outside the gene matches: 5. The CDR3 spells CASSPRTGGDSPLHF. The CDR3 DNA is TGTGCCAGCAGCCCGCGGACAGGGGGCGATTCACCCCTCCACTTT.

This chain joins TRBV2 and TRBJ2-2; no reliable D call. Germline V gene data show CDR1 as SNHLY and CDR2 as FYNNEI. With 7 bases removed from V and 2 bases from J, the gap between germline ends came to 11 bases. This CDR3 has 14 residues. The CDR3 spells CASNAMVNTGELFF. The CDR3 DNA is TGTGCCAGCAATGCGATGGTAAACACCGGGGAGCTGTTTTTT.

CDR3 coding DNA: TGTGCCAGCAGCGTTGAGTTTGGGAGTGCCACCGGGGAGCTGTTTTTT. Protein: CASSVEFGSATGELFF. The chain combines TRBV9 with TRBJ2-2, with a weak D call TRBD2 (5 bases). CDR1 and CDR2 from the germline V gene are SGDLS and YYNGEE. This CDR3 comprises 16 residues. The V end lost 2 bases, the J end lost 4 bases, and 15 bases lay between the germline ends.

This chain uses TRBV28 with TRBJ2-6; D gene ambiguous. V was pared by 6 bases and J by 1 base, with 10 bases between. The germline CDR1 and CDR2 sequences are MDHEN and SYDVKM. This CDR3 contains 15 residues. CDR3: CASSLFRSGANVLTF. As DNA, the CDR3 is TGTGCCAGCAGCCTCTTCCGTTCTGGGGCCAACGTCCTGACTTTC.

DNA for the CDR3: TGTGCCAGCAGCCTAGCGGGGCTCACAGATACGCAGTATTTT. This encodes CASSLAGLTDTQYF. This chain connects TRBV27 to TRBJ2-3; 9 bases are shared with TRBD2. Germline V CDR1 and CDR2: MNHEY, SMNVEV (reference sequence). Trimming took 6 bases from V and 2 from J; bases not matched to a gene: 3. The CDR3 consists of 14 residues.

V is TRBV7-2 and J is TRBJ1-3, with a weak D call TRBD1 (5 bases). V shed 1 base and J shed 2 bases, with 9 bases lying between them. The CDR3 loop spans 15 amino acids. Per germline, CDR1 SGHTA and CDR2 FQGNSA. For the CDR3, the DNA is TGTGCCAGCAGCTTAGTGGCGGGGGCTGGAAACACCATATATTTT. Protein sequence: CASSLVAGAGNTIYF.

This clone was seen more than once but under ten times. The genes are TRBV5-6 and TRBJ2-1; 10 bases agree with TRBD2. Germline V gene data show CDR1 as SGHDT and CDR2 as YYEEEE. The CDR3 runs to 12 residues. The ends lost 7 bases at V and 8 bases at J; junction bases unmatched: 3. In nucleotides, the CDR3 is TGTGCCAGCGGGGGGACTAGCGATGAGCAGTTCTTC. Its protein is CASGGTSDEQFF.

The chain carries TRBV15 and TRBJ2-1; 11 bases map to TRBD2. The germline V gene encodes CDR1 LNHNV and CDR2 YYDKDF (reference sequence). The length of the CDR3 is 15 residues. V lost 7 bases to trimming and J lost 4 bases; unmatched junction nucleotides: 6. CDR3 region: CATTLGLAGYNEQFF. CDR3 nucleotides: TGTGCCACCACCCTAGGACTAGCGGGTTACAATGAGCAGTTCTTC.

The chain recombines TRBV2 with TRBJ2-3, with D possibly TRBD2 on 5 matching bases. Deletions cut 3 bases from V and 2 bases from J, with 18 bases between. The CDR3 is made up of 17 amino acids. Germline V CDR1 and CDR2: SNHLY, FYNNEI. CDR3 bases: TGTGCCAGCAGTGAGGGAGCACTTCGGGGTTTCACAGATACGCAGTATTTT. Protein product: CASSEGALRGFTDTQYF. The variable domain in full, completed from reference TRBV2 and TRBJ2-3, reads EPEVTQTPSHQVTQMGQEVILRCVPISNHLYFYWYRQILGQKVEFLVSFYNNEISEKSEIFDDQFSVERPDGSNFTLKIRSTKLEDSAMYFCASSEGALRGFTDTQYFGPGTRLTVL.